This TCR beta chain was sequenced during a study of blood T cell repertoires in COVID-19. At the level of the study: PBMCs, B-cell-depleted T cells, or T cells were the source of the cDNA or gDNA that made up the material.

The table came from immunoSEQ multiplex PCR; TCRdb's copy has only in-frame clones and leaves some out. This table holds some 300,000 clones, more than 75% found once. Germline CDR1 is LNHNV and CDR2 is YYDKDF (reference sequence). Trimming left V 5 bases short and J 6 bases short, with 10 bases between. The CDR3 runs to 13 residues. Input material: peripheral blood. The V gene is TRBV15, the J gene TRBJ2-2; perhaps TRBD2 as D (5 bases). The receptor comes from an older man with acute or convalescent COVID-19. The CDR3 DNA reads as TGTGCCACCAGCCCGTGGGGAGCCGGGGAGCTGTTTTTT. It specifies CATSPWGAGELFF.